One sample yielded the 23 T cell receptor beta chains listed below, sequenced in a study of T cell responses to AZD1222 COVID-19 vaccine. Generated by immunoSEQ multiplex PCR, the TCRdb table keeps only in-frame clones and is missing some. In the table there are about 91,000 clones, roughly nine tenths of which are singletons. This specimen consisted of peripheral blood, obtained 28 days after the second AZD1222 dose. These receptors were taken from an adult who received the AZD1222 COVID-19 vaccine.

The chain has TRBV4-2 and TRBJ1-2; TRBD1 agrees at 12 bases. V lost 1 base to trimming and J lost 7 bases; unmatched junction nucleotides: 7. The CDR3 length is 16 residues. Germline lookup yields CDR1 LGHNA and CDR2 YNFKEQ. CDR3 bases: TGTGCCAGCAGCCAAGTGGGACAGGGGGCAGGGAGTGGCTACACCTTC. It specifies CASSQVGQGAGSGYTF.

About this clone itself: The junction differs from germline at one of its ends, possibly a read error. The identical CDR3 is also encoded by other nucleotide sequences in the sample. The CDR3 DNA reads as TGTGCCAGTAGTATAGAAGCCGGGGCCTATAATTCACCTCTCCACTTT. This translates into CASSIEAGAYNSPLHF. This chain joins TRBV19 and TRBJ1-6, with D possibly matching TRBD1 (5 bases). Germline CDR1 reads LNHDA; CDR2 reads SQIVND (reference sequence). The CDR3 is made up of 16 amino acids.

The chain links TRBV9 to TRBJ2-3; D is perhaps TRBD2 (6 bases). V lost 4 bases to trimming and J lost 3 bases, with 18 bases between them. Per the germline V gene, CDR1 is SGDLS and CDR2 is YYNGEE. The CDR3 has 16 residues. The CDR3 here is CASSTRGTPTTDTQYF. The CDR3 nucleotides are TGTGCCAGCAGCACCCGAGGGACTCCGACGACAGATACGCAGTATTTT.

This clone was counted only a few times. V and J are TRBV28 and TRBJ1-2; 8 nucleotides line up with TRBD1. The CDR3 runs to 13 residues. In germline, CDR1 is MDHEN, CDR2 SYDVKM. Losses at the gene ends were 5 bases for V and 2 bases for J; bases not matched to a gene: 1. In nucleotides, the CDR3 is TGTGCCAGCAGTAGGACAGGGAACTATGGCTACACCTTC. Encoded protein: CASSRTGNYGYTF.

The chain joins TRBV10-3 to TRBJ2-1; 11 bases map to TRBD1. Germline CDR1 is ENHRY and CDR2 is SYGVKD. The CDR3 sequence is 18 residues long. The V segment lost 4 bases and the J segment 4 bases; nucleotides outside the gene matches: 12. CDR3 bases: TGTGCCATCAGTGCTTCCCTTGGAGGGACAGGGGGATACAATGAGCAGTTCTTC. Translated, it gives CAISASLGGTGGYNEQFF.

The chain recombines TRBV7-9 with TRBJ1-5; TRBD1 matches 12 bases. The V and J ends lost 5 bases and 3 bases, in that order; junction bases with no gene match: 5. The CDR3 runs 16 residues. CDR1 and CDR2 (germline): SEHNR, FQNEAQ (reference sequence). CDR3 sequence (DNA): TGTGCCAGCAGCACTGGGACAGGGGGCTTCAATCAGCCCCAGCATTTT. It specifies CASSTGTGGFNQPQHF.

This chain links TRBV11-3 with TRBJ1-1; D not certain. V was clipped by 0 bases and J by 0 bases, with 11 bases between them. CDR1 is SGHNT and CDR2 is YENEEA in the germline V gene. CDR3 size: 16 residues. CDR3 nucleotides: TGTGCCAGCAGCTTAGAGAACCAGCCCATGAACACTGAAGCTTTCTTT. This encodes CASSLENQPMNTEAFF.

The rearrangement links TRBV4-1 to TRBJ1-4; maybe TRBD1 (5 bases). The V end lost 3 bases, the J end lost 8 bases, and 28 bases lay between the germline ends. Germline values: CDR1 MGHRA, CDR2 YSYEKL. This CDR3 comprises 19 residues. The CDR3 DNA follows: TGCGCCAGCAGCCACAGGTCAACTGCCCTATTGGGGGGTGAAGAAAAACTGTTTTTT. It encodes CASSHRSTALLGGEEKLFF.

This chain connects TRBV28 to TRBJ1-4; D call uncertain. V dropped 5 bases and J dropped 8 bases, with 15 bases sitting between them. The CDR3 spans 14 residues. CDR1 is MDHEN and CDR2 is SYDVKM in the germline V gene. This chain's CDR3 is CASSPPALGEKLFF. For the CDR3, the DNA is TGTGCCAGCAGTCCCCCGGCATTGGGAGAAAAACTGTTTTTT.

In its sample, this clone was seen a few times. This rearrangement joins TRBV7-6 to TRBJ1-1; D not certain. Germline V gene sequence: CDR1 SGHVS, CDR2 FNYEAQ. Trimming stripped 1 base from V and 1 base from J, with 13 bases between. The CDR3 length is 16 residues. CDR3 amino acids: CASSLESGWENTEAFF. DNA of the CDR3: TGTGCCAGCAGCTTAGAGAGTGGGTGGGAGAACACTGAAGCTTTCTTT.

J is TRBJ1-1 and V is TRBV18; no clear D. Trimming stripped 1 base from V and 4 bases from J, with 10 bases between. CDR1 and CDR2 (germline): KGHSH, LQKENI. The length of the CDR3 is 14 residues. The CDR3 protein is CASSPRGQSTEAFF. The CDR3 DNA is TGTGCCAGCTCACCACGTGGTCAGAGCACTGAAGCTTTCTTT.

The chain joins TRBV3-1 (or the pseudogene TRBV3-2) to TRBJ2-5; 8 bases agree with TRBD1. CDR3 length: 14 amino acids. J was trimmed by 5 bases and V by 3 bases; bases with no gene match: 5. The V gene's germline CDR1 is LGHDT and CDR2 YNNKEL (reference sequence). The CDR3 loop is CASSHRTGSETQYF. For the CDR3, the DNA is TGTGCCAGCAGCCACAGGACAGGGTCCGAGACCCAGTACTTC.

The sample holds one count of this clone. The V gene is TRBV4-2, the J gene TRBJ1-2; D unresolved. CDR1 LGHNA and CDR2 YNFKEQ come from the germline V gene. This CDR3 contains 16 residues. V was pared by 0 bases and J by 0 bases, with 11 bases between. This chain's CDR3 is CASSQEGQRANYGYTF. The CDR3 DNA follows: TGTGCCAGCAGCCAAGAGGGTCAAAGAGCTAACTATGGCTACACCTTC.

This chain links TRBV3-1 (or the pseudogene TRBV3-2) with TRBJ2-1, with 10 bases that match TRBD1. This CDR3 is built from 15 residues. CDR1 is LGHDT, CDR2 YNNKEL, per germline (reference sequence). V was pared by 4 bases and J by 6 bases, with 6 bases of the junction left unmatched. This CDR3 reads CASSRGQGKGNEQFF. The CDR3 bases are TGTGCCAGCAGCCGGGGACAGGGGAAGGGCAATGAGCAGTTCTTC.

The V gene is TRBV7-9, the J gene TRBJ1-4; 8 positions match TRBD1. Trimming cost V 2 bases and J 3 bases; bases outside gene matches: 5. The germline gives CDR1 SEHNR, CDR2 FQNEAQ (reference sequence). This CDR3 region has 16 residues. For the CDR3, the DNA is TGTGCCAGCAGCTTAACGCACAGGGGGGCTAATGAAAAACTGTTTTTT. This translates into CASSLTHRGANEKLFF.

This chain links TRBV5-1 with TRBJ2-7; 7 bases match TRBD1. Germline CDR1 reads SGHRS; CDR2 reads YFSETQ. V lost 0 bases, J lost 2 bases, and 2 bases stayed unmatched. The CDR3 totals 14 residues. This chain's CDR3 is CASSLEQGTYEQYF. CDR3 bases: TGCGCCAGCAGCTTGGAACAGGGGACCTACGAGCAGTACTTC.

CDR3 sequence: CASSPPSKTSDRSATGELFF. The CDR3 DNA reads as TGTGCCAGCAGCCCCCCTTCGAAGACTAGCGATCGTTCTGCCACCGGGGAGCTGTTTTTT. The rearrangement uses TRBV3-1 (or the pseudogene TRBV3-2) and TRBJ2-2; TRBD2 aligns across 8 bases. J gave up 4 bases and V 4 bases, and 20 bases lay outside the gene matches. The CDR3 runs 20 residues. Germline-derived CDR1 and CDR2 are LGHDT and YNNKEL (reference sequence).

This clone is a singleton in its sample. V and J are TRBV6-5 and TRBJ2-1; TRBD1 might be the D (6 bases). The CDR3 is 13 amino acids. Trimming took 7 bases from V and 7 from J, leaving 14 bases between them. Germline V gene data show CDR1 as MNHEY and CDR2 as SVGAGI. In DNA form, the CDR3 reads TGTGCCAGCAAAGTACAGGGTAGAAATGAGCAGTTCTTC. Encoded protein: CASKVQGRNEQFF.

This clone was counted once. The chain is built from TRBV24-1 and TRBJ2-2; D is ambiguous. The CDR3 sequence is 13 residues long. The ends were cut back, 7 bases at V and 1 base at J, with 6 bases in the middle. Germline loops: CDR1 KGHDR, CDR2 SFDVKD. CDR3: CATSLGNTGELFF. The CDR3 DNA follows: TGTGCCACCAGCCTAGGGAACACCGGGGAGCTGTTTTTT.

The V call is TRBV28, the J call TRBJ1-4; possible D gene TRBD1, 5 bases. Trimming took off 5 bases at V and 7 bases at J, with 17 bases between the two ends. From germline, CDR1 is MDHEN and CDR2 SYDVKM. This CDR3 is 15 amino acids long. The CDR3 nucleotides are TGTGCCAGCAGTGCAATCAGGGAGTGGGGTGAAAAACTGTTTTTT. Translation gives CASSAIREWGEKLFF.

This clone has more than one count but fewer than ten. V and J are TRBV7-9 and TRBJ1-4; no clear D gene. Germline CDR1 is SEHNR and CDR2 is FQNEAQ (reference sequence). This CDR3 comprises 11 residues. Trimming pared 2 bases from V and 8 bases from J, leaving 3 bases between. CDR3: CASSLFEKLFF. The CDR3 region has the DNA TGTGCCAGCAGCTTATTCGAAAAACTGTTTTTT.

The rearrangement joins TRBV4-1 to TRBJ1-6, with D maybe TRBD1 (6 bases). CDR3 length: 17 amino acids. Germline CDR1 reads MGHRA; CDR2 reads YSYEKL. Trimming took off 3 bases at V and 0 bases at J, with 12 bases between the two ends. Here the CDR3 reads CASSQFADSSYNSPLHF. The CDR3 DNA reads TGCGCCAGCAGCCAGTTCGCGGACAGCTCCTATAATTCACCCCTCCACTTT.

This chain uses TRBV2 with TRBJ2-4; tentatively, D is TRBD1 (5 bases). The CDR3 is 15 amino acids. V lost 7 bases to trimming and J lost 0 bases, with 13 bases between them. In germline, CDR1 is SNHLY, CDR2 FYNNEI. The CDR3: CASKLQDLAKNIQYF. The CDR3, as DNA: TGTGCCAGCAAGCTACAGGACCTAGCCAAAAACATTCAGTACTTC.